This T cell receptor (beta chain) is drawn from a study of regulatory T cells in long-lasting Graves disease. General observations from the study: Sharing of public clonotypes was greater in persistent patients (roughly 2,600) than in new patients (about 970). Sample size, which was small, may have reduced accuracy.

The authors built TCR beta libraries using iRepertoire HTBI primers and Arm-PCR of CDR3 regions. TCRdb passed the multiplex PCR reads through MiXCR, listing each CDR3 protein once. The repertoire holds some 330,000 distinct CDR3 sequences, with about 23% as singletons. CDR3 length equals 14 residues. Germline V gene data show CDR1 as ENHRY and CDR2 as SYGVKD. The J segment lost 4 bases and the V segment lost 7 bases, leaving 3 bases of the junction unmatched. As for this clonotype: Its antigen is undetermined.

Stated time point: persistent/refractory GD, antithyroid drugs over 5 years with positive TRAb. RNA from PBMCs was the source of the TCR library. The sequences come from peripheral blood mononuclear cells (PBMCs), collected when the disease was refractory, from a patient treated with antithyroid drugs. The TCR sequence derives from a woman in her thirties or forties with Graves disease. The chain employs TRBV10-3 and TRBJ2-2, with 10 bases identical to TRBD2. The CDR3 here is CAITVAGGTGELFF. The CDR3 nucleotides read TGTGCCATCACTGTAGCGGGAGGCACCGGGGAGCTGTTTTTT.